This T cell receptor beta chain came from a study of cytotoxic CD8 clonotypes in ibrutinib-treated CLL. As for the study in general: Of the patients, 10 to 12 were relapsed/refractory, under 16 treatment-naive and approximately 18 IGHV unmutated.

Study outcomes and limitations: Clonality, elevated at ibrutinib response, dropped back toward baseline at progression.

Regarding this clone: Its antigen is not identified.

Libraries were prepared by immunoSEQ multiplex PCR; TCRdb keeps only in-frame clonotypes and omits some of them. In the table there are 100,000 to 150,000 clones, 80% to 90% of which are singletons. This CDR3 comprises 14 residues. Germline CDR1 reads SGDLS; CDR2 reads YYNGEE. V was pared by 3 bases and J by 5 bases, with 7 bases of the junction left unmatched. Sequencing was performed on PBMCs, taken after 24 months of ibrutinib treatment. The clonotype originates from a human donor with chronic lymphocytic leukemia. The chain has TRBV9 and TRBJ1-1; TRBD1 matches 7 bases. CDR3 coding DNA: TGTGCCAGCAGCGCGGGACAGTCGGGAACTGAAGCTTTCTTT. Encoded protein: CASSAGQSGTEAFF.